The 7 T cell receptor beta chains reported below all come from one sample, sequenced in a study of T cells in Graves' hyperthyroidism and ophthalmopathy. TCR beta CDR3 region amplification was performed from RNA transcripts. The TCR CDR3 first-round RT-PCR relied on the HTBI primer set. TCRdb used MiXCR to reprocess the multiplex PCR reads, holding one entry per CDR3 protein. The sample lists about 700,000 distinct CDR3 sequences, 45% occurring once. The material sequenced was peripheral blood or thyroid tissue (not recorded which). The receptors here all came from an adult man with Graves' disease, either hyperthyroidism or ophthalmopathy (not recorded which).

This chain uses TRBV6-5 with TRBJ2-7; the D gene is possibly TRBD1 (6 bases). Germline-derived CDR1 and CDR2 are MNHEY and SVGAGI. This CDR3 is 13 amino acids long. V lost 6 bases, J lost 5 bases, and 14 bases lay in between. The CDR3 loop is CASRRQVLDEQYF. For the CDR3, the DNA is TGTGCCAGCAGACGACAGGTCCTCGACGAGCAGTACTTC.

This clonotype was counted at least ten times. The J gene is TRBJ1-2, the V gene TRBV24-1; perhaps TRBD1 as D (6 bases). CDR1 KGHDR and CDR2 SFDVKD come from the germline V gene. This CDR3 comprises 14 residues. The V gene lost 2 bases and the J gene lost 0 bases, with 6 bases spanning the gap. The CDR3 spells CATSDWTANYGYTF. The CDR3 bases are TGTGCCACCAGTGATTGGACAGCTAACTATGGCTACACCTTC.

This clonotype was seen more than once but under ten times. The rearrangement joins TRBV4-3 to TRBJ1-1, with D maybe TRBD1 (6 bases). V was clipped by 2 bases and J by 5 bases, with 12 bases between them. The CDR3 spans 14 residues. Germline lookup yields CDR1 LGHNA and CDR2 YSLEER. The CDR3 spells CASSQLQGRTEAFF. CDR3 DNA: TGCGCCAGCAGCCAATTACAGGGTCGGACTGAAGCTTTCTTT.

The chain is built from TRBV5-1 and TRBJ1-4; D gene unclear. The CDR3 loop spans 12 amino acids. From germline, CDR1 is SGHRS and CDR2 YFSETQ. V lost 4 bases, J lost 7 bases, and 8 bases lay in between. The CDR3 protein is CASSQDSEKLFF. CDR3 nucleotides: TGCGCCAGCAGCCAAGATAGTGAAAAACTGTTTTTT.

This clonotype has just a few counts. V is TRBV7-9 and J is TRBJ1-4; D is perhaps TRBD1 (5 bases). Trimming took 6 bases from V and 0 from J, leaving 8 bases between them. The CDR3 spans 14 residues. Germline V CDR1 and CDR2: SEHNR, FQNEAQ (reference sequence). The CDR3 loop is CASRPGATNEKLFF. The DNA of the CDR3 is TGTGCCAGCAGGCCGGGGGCAACTAATGAAAAACTGTTTTTT.

Details on this clonotype: A much larger clone lies one base from this, so it may be a read error. V and J are TRBV11-1 and TRBJ1-2, with D unresolved. The V end lost 4 bases, the J end lost 4 bases, and 16 bases lay between the germline ends. The CDR3 has 15 amino acids. CDR1 is SGHAT and CDR2 is FQDESV in the germline V gene (reference sequence). The CDR3 protein is CASSSGLGPSYGYTF. CDR3 nucleotide sequence: TGTGCCAGCAGCTCAGGACTGGGCCCTAGCTATGGCTACACCTTC.

The sample holds one count of this clonotype. The chain uses TRBV6-1 and TRBJ2-5, with D possibly being TRBD2 (5 bases). V gave up 4 bases and J gave up 5 bases, with 14 bases separating them. Germline CDR1 MNHNS, CDR2 SASEGT. CDR3 length equals 14 residues. CDR3 sequence reads: CASSVDFTGETQYF. For the CDR3, the DNA is TGTGCCAGCAGTGTGGACTTTACGGGGGAGACCCAGTACTTC.